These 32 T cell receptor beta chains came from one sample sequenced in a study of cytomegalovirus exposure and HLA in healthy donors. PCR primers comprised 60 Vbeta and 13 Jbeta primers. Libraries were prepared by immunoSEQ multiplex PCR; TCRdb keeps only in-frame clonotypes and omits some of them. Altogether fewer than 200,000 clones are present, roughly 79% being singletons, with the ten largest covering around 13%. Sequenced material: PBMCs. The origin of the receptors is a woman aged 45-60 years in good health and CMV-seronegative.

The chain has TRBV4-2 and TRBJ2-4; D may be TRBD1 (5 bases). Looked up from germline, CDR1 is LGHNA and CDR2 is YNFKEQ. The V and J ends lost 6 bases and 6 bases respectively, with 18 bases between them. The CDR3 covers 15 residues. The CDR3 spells CASRLCDSNTNIQYF. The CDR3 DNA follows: TGTGCCAGCAGATTGTGTGACAGCAATACAAACATTCAGTACTTC.

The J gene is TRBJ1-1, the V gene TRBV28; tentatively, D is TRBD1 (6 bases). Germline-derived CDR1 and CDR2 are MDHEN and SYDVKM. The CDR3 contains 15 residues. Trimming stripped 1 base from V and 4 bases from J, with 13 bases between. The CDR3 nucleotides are TGTGCCAGCAGTTTATCCAGGCGAGGGGGCACTGAAGCTTTCTTT. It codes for CASSLSRRGGTEAFF.

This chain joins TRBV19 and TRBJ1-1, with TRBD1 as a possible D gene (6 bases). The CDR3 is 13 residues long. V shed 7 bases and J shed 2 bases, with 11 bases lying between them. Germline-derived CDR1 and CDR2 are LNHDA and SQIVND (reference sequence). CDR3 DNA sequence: TGTGCCAGTAAGGGCAGGGGAAACACTGAAGCTTTCTTT. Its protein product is CASKGRGNTEAFF.

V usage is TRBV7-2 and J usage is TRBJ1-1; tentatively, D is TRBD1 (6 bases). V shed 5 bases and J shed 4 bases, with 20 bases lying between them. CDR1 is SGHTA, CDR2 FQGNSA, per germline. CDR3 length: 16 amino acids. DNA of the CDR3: TGTGCCAGCAGCGGTTTTCGGGGGGGCGTTGTCACTGAAGCTTTCTTT. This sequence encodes CASSGFRGGVVTEAFF.

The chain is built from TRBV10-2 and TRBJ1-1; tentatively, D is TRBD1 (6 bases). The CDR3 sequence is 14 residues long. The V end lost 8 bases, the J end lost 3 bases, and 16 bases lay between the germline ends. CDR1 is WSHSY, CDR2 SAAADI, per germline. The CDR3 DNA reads TGCGCCAGCGGCGAGGGGGACGGGGACACTGAAGCTTTCTTT. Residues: CASGEGDGDTEAFF.

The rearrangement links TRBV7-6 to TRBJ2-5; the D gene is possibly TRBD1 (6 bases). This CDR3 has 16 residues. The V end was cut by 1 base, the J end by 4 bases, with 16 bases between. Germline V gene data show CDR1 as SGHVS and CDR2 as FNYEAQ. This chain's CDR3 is CASSLVAGASRETQYF. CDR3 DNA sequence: TGTGCCAGCAGCTTAGTAGCAGGGGCCTCCAGAGAGACCCAGTACTTC.

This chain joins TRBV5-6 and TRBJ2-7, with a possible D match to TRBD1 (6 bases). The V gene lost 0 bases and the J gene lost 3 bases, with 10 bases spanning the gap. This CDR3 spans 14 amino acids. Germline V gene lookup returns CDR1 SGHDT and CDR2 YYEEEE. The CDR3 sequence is CASSLGTVIYEQYF. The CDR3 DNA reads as TGTGCCAGCAGCTTGGGGACAGTTATCTACGAGCAGTACTTC. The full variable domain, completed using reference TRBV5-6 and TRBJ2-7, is DAGVTQSPTHLIKTRGQQVTLRCSPKSGHDTVSWYQQALGQGPQFIFQYYEEEERQRGNFPDRFSGHQFPNYSSELNVNALLLGDSALYLCASSLGTVIYEQYFGPGTRLTVT.

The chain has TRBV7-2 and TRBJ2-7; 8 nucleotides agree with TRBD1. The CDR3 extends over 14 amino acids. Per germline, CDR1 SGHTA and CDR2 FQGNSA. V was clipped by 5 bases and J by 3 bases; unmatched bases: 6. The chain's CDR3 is CASSPRTGSYEQYF. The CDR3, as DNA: TGTGCCAGCAGCCCGAGGACAGGGAGCTACGAGCAGTACTTC.

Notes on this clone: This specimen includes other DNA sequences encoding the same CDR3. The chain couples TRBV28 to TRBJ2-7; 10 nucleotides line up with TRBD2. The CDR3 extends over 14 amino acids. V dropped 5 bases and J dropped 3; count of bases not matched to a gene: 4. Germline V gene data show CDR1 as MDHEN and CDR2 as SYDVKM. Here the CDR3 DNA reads TGTGCCAGCAGTCTAGCGGGAGAGGTCTACGAGCAGTACTTC. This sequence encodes CASSLAGEVYEQYF.

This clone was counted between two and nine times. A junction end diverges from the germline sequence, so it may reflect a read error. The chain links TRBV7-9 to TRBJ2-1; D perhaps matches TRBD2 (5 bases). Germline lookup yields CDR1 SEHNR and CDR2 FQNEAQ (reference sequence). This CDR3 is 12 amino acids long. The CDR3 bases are TGTTCCAGCAGCTTAACTAGTAATGAGCAGTTCTTC. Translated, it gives CSSSLTSNEQFF.

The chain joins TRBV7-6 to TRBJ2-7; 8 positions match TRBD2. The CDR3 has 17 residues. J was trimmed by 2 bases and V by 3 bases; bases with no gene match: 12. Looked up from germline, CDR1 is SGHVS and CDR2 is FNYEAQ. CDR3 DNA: TGTGCCAGCAGCTTCGCTAGCGGGTCTTTTAGCACCTACGAGCAGTACTTC. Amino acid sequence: CASSFASGSFSTYEQYF.

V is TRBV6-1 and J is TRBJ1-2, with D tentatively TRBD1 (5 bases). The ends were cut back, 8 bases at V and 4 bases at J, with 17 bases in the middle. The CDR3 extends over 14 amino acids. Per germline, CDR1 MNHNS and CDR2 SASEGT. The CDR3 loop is CASSPSGLSYGYTF. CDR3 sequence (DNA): TGTGCCAGCTCCCCCTCAGGGCTGAGCTATGGCTACACCTTC.

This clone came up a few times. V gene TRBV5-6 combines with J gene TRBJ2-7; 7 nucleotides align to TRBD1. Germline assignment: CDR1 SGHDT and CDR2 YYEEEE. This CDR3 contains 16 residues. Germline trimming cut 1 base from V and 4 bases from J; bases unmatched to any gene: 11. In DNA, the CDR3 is TGTGCCAGCAGCTTGAAGGGGTCAGGGGGTACTTACGAGCAGTACTTC. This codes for CASSLKGSGGTYEQYF.

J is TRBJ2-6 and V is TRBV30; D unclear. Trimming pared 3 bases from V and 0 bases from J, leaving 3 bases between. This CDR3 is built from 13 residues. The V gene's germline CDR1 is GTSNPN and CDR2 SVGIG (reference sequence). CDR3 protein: CAWSLSGANVLTF. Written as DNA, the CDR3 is TGTGCCTGGAGCCTCTCTGGGGCCAACGTCCTGACTTTC.

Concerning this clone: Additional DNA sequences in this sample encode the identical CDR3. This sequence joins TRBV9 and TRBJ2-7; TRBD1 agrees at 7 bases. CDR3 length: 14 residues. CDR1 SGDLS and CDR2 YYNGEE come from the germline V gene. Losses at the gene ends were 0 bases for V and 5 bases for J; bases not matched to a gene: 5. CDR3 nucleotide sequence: TGTGCCAGCAGCGTAGCAGGGGGAATTGACGAGCAGTACTTC. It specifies CASSVAGGIDEQYF.

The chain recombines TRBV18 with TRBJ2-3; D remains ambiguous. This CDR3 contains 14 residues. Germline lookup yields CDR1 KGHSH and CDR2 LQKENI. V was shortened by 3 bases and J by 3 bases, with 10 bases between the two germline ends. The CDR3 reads CASSPKIRTDTQYF. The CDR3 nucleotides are TGTGCCAGCTCACCGAAAATCAGGACAGATACGCAGTATTTT.

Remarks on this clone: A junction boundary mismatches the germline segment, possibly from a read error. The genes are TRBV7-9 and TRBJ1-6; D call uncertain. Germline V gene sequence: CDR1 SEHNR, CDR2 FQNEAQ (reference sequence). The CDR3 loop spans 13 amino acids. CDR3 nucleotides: TGTTCCAGCAGCTTCGGCCTCGGCGGTACCCTCCACTTT. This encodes CSSSFGLGGTLHF.

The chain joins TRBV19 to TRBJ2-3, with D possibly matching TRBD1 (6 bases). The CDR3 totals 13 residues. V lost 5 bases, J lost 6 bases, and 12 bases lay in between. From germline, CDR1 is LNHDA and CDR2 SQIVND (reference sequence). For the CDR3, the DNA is TGTGCCAGTAGTCAGGGGCCCGGGGATACGCAGTATTTT. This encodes CASSQGPGDTQYF.

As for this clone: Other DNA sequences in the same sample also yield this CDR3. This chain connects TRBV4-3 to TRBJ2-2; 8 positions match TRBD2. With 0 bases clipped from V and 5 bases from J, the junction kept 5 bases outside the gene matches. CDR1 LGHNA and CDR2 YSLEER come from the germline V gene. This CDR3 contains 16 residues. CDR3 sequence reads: CASSQDTSGGTGELFF. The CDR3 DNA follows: TGCGCCAGCAGCCAAGACACCAGCGGGGGAACCGGGGAGCTGTTTTTT.

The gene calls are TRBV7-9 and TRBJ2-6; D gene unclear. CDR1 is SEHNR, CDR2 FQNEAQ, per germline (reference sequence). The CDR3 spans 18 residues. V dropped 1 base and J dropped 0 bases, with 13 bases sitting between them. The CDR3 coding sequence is TGTGCCAGCAGCTTAGAGAGTGTTTCGAGCTCTGGGGCCAACGTCCTGACTTTC. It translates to CASSLESVSSSGANVLTF.

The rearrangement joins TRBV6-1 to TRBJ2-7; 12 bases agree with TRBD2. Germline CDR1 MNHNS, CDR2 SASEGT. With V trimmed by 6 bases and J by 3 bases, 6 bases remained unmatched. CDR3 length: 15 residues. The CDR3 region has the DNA TGTGCCAGCAGCGGACTAGCGGGACGCGGCTACGAGCAGTACTTC. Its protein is CASSGLAGRGYEQYF.

CDR3 DNA sequence: TGTGCCAGCTCTAACGTGGGGCAGGGTGAAAAACTGTTTTTT. Translation gives CASSNVGQGEKLFF. The chain links TRBV7-9 to TRBJ1-4; weak D call: TRBD1 (5 bases). CDR3 length: 14 residues. The V end was cut by 8 bases, the J end by 7 bases, with 17 bases between. Germline CDR1 reads SEHNR; CDR2 reads FQNEAQ (reference sequence).

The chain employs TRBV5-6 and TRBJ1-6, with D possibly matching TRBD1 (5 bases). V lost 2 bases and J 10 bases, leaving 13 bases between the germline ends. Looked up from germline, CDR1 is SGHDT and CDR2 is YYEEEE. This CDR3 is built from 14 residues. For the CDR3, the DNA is TGTGCCAGCAGCTTCGGTCAGGGAGGGTCACCCCTCCACTTT. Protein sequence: CASSFGQGGSPLHF. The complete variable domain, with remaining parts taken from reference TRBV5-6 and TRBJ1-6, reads DAGVTQSPTHLIKTRGQQVTLRCSPKSGHDTVSWYQQALGQGPQFIFQYYEEEERQRGNFPDRFSGHQFPNYSSELNVNALLLGDSALYLCASSFGQGGSPLHFGNGTRLTVT.

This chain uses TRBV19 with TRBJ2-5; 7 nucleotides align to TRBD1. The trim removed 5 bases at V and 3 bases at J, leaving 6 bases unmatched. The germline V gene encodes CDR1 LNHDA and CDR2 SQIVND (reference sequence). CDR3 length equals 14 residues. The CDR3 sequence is CASSPGTDKETQYF. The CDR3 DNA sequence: TGTGCCAGTAGTCCCGGGACAGACAAAGAGACCCAGTACTTC. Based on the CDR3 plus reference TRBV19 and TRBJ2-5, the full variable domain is DGGITQSPKYLFRKEGQNVTLSCEQNLNHDAMYWYRQDPGQGLRLIYYSQIVNDFQKGDIAEGYSVSREKKESFPLTVTSAQKNPTAFYLCASSPGTDKETQYFGPGTRLLVL.

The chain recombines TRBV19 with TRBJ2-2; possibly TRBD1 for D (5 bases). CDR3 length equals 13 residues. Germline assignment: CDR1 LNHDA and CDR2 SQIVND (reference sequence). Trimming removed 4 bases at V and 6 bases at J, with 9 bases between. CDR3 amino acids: CASSTRAAGELFF. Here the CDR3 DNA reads TGTGCCAGTAGTACCAGGGCCGCCGGGGAGCTGTTTTTT.

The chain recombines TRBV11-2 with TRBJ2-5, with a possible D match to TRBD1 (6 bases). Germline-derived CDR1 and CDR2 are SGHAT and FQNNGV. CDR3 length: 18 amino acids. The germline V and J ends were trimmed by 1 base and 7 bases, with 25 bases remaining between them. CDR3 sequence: CASSLVGALAHPSGTQYF. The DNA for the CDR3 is TGTGCCAGCAGCTTAGTGGGGGCCCTAGCCCATCCCTCCGGGACCCAGTACTTC.

CDR3 loop: CAWRVRGLEHEQYF. CDR3 sequence (DNA): TGTGCCTGGAGGGTAAGGGGTTTGGAACACGAGCAGTACTTC. V usage is TRBV30 and J usage is TRBJ2-7, with D maybe TRBD1 (5 bases). CDR3 size: 14 residues. Looked up from germline, CDR1 is GTSNPN and CDR2 is SVGIG (reference sequence). Trimming pared 3 bases from V and 5 bases from J, leaving 17 bases between.

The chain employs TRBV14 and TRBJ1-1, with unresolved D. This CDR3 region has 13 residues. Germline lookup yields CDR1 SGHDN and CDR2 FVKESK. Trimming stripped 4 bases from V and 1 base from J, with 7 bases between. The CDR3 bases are TGTGCCAGCAGCCCGATCGGGAACACTGAAGCTTTCTTT. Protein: CASSPIGNTEAFF. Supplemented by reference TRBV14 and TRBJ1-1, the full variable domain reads EAGVTQFPSHSVIEKGQTVTLRCDPISGHDNLYWYRRVMGKEIKFLLHFVKESKQDESGMPNNRFLAERTGGTYSTLKVQPAELEDSGVYFCASSPIGNTEAFFGQGTRLTVV.

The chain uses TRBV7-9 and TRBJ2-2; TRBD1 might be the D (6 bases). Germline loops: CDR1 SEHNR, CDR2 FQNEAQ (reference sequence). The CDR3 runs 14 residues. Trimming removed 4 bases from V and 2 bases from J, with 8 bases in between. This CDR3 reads CASSSDRNTGELFF. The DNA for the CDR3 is TGTGCCAGCAGCTCGGACAGAAACACCGGGGAGCTGTTTTTT.

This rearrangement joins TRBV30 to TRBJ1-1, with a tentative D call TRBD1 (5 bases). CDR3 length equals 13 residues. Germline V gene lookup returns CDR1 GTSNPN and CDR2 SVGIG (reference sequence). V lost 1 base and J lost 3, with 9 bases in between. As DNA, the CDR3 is TGTGCCTGGAGTGGGGCCAGGGACACTGAAGCTTTCTTT. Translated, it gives CAWSGARDTEAFF.

CDR3 protein: CASSRRGGPEAFF. CDR3 nucleotide sequence: TGTGCCAGCAGCCGTAGGGGGGGGCCTGAAGCTTTCTTT. The chain recombines TRBV14 with TRBJ1-1; perhaps TRBD1 as D (6 bases). The CDR3 loop spans 13 amino acids. CDR1 and CDR2 (germline): SGHDN, FVKESK. Trimming stripped 4 bases from V and 6 bases from J, with 12 bases between.

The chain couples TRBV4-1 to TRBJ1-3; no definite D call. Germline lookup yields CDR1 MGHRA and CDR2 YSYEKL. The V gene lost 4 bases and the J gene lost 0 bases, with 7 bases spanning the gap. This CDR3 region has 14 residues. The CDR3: CASSLTSSGNTIYF. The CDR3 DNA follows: TGCGCCAGCAGCCTAACATCCTCTGGAAACACCATATATTTT.